Detailed here is one T cell receptor beta chain. The antigen this receptor binds is unknown. The input lacks base qualities; no much larger clone sits a single base away. CDR1 and CDR2 were assigned from the germline V gene as MNHEY and SVGAGI. There are 13 amino acids in the CDR3, from cysteine to phenylalanine inclusive. The kept DNA is CDR3 alone, 39 bases in frame from the first base. The junction carries 9 bases between V and J, which are trimmed by 7 bases and 3 bases respectively. TCRbeta CDR3 regions were amplified from genomic DNA by means of the immunoSEQ Assay, a bias-controlled multiplex PCR. Under the source paper's analysis protocol: Within the assay, amplification of reference gene primers was used to estimate how many nucleated cells each sample contained. To quantify the absolute abundance of each unique TCRbeta CDR3 rearrangement, sequence reads were collapsed and filtered. For each sample, productive Simpson clonality was calculated by taking the square root of Simpson's diversity index across productive rearrangements. TCRdb limited this immuneACCESS table to in-frame rearrangements with V and J called. A share of clones is missing; checked studies link under half to unresolved V genes, and the rest is unexplained. The D gene and trimming were derived from the DNA, and the V and J assignments and clone size from that table. The sample table lists approximately 190,000 clones, about four fifths of them with a count of one. The ten largest clonotypes hold approximately 6.2% of the sample.

Whole blood was collected in K2EDTA tubes by collaborating institutions according to the institutions' own protocols. For TCRbeta analysis, collaborator samples were shipped as frozen whole blood, as isolated PBMCs, or as DNA extracted from either sample type. These data originate in a study of blood T cell repertoires in COVID-19 (dated by TCRdb to the early 2020s). About the full investigation: Samples from collaborators originated in the United States, Italy and Spain and spanned both the acute and convalescent phases of COVID-19. The repertoires were made available in a free public database intended to serve as a resource for research on the immune response to SARS-CoV-2. The prospective study material was composed of cDNA or gDNA derived from T cells, B-cell-depleted T cells, or PBMCs. Samples were obtained from the ongoing ImmuneRACE study (first 160 participants) and from some 1,300 subjects provided by 6 global collaborators. Subjects who had been exposed to COVID-19, were actively infected with it, or had recovered from it provided the deeply sampled blood TCRbeta repertoires that made up the dataset. Nearly every sample came with metadata listing a de-identified subject ID, COVID-19 status, age in years and sex. Where available, HLA class I and class II types were obtained from metadata supplied by the sample provider rather than from assay-based typing. General study outcomes and caveats: Clinical and demographic metadata were provided uncurated, with the amount varying by source and participant.

The sequencing input was peripheral blood. The chain is assembled from TRBV6-5 and TRBJ1-4, and possibly TRBD1, on 5 matching bases. The clonotype originates from a woman aged 40-49 years with acute or convalescent COVID-19. This receptor has the CDR3 CASTRDSNEKLFF. The bases read TGTGCCAGCACCAGGGATTCTAATGAAAAACTGTTTTTT.